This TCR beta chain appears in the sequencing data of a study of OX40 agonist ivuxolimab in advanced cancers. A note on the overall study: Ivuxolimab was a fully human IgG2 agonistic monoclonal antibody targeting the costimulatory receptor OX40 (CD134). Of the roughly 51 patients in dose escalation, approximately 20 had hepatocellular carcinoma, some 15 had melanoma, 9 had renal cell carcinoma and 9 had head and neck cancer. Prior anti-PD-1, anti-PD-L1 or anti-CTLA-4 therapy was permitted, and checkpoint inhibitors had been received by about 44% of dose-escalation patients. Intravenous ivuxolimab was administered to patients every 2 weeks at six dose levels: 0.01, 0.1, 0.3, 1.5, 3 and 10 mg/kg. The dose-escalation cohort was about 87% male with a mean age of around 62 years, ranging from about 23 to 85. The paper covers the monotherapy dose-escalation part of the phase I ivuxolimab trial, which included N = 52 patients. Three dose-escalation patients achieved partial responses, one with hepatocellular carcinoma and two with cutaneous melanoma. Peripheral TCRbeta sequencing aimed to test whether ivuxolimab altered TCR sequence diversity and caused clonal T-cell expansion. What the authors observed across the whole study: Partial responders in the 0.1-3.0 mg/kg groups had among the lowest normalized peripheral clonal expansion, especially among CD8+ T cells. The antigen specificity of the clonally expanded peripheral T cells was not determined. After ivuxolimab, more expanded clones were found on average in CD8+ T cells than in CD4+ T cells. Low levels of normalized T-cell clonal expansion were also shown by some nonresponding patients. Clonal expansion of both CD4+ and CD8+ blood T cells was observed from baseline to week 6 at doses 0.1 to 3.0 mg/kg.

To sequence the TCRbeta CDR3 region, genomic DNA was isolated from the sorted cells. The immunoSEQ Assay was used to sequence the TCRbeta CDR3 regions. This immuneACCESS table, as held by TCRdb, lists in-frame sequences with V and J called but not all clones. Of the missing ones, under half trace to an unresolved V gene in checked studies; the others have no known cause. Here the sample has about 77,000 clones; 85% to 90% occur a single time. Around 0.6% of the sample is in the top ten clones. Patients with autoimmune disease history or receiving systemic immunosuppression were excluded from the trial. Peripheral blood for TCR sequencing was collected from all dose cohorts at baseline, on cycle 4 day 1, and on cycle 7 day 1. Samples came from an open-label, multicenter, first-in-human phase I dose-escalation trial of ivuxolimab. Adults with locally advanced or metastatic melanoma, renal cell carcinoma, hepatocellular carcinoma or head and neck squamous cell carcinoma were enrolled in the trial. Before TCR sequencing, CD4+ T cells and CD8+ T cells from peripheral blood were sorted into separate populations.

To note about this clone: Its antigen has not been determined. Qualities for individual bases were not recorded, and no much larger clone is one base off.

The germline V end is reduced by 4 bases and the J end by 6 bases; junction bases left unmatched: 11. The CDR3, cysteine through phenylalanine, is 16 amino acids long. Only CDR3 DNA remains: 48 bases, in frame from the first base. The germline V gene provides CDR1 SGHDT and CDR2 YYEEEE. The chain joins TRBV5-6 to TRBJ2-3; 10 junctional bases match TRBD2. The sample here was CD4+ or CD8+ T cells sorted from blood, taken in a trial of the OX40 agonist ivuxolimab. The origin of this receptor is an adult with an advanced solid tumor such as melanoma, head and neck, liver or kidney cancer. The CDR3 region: CASSVRLAGPQDTQYF. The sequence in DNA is TGTGCCAGCAGCGTAAGACTAGCGGGTCCCCAGGATACGCAGTATTTT.